This T cell receptor (beta chain) was found in a study of cytomegalovirus exposure and HLA in healthy donors. General study points: Reports indicated that the classifier achieved high specificity and sensitivity in diagnosing cytomegalovirus status. In a later analysis, TCR beta V- and J-gene trimming showed a link to a missense DCLRE1C variant.

PCR employed 60 Vbeta and 13 Jbeta primers. The table came from immunoSEQ multiplex PCR; TCRdb's copy has only in-frame clones and leaves some out. The table records under 150,000 clones, about 80% of them present only once. Germline V gives CDR1 GTSNPN, CDR2 SVGIG (reference sequence). The CDR3 has 14 residues. Trimming pared 0 bases from V and 3 bases from J, leaving 12 bases between. On this clone: Its antigen remains unknown.

Specimen: PBMCs. This TCR was sampled from a woman in her 30s in good health and CMV-seropositive. This chain uses TRBV30 with TRBJ2-7; D is unresolved. The DNA for the CDR3 is TGTGCCTGGAGTGTGGCCAGGCTAAACTACGAGCAGTACTTC. It translates to CAWSVARLNYEQYF.